A single sample is the source of the 23 T cell receptor beta chains below, sequenced in a study of beta chain features in type 1 diabetes. The sequenced template was cDNA made from the entire isolated RNA. The data were produced by immunoSEQ multiplex PCR, yet TCRdb's version contains in-frame clones alone and is incomplete. The repertoire has tens of thousands of clones, about 32% of them found once; the top ten carry approximately 0.46%. Sequencing was done on a sample of stem cell memory CD4+ T cells from blood. The receptors come from a woman aged 18-35 years in good health.

The chain uses TRBV30 and TRBJ1-2; 7 bases map to TRBD1. The CDR3 totals 12 residues. Germline CDR1 and CDR2: GTSNPN and SVGIG (reference sequence). V shed 2 bases and J 7 bases; nucleotides not matched to a gene: 4. CDR3 in DNA: TGTGCCTGGAGTAAGGGGGCTGGTGGCTACACCTTC. Amino acid sequence: CAWSKGAGGYTF.

This clone was recorded a few times. The gene calls are TRBV18 and TRBJ1-6; possibly TRBD1 for D (6 bases). Germline CDR1 and CDR2: KGHSH and LQKENI. CDR3 size: 15 residues. Trimming removed 6 bases from V and 2 bases from J, with 11 bases in between. DNA of the CDR3: TGTGCCAGCTCTCAGGGGCGCACCTATAATTCACCCCTCCACTTT. It codes for CASSQGRTYNSPLHF.

In this sample, this clone turned up a few times. The CDR3 region has the DNA TGTGCCAGCAGCTACGGACTAGCGATAAACATTCAGTACTTC. Protein: CASSYGLAINIQYF. The J gene is TRBJ2-4, the V gene TRBV7-9; TRBD2 aligns across 9 bases. V lost 4 bases and J lost 6; bases outside the gene matches: 4. This CDR3 is 14 amino acids long. Germline V gene lookup returns CDR1 SEHNR and CDR2 FQNEAQ (reference sequence).

In its sample, this clone was seen a few times. The chain has TRBV2 and TRBJ1-6; D is undetermined. The CDR3 runs 14 residues. V was clipped by 9 bases and J by 10 bases, with 19 bases between them. CDR1 is SNHLY and CDR2 is FYNNEI in the germline V gene. The CDR3 sequence is CASTSQADGSPLHF. In DNA, the CDR3 is TGTGCCAGTACCTCCCAGGCCGATGGGTCACCCCTCCACTTT.

The chain uses TRBV9 and TRBJ2-1; the D call may be TRBD1 or TRBD2 (5 bases each). Per the germline V gene, CDR1 is SGDLS and CDR2 is YYNGEE. The CDR3 covers 15 residues. V was trimmed by 4 bases and J by 9 bases, leaving 20 bases between them. This chain's CDR3 is CASSLARVGAPEQFF. In DNA, the CDR3 is TGTGCCAGCAGCCTAGCTCGCGTTGGGGCCCCTGAGCAGTTCTTC.

This chain joins TRBV27 and TRBJ2-3; D is possibly TRBD1 (5 bases). With 6 bases removed from V and 2 bases from J, the gap between germline ends came to 12 bases. This CDR3 has 14 amino acids. Looked up from germline, CDR1 is MNHEY and CDR2 is SMNVEV (reference sequence). This CDR3 is CASRLTENTDTQYF. DNA for the CDR3: TGTGCCAGCAGACTGACAGAGAACACAGATACGCAGTATTTT.

This clone was observed a few times. The rearrangement links TRBV4-2 to TRBJ2-1, with TRBD2 as a possible D gene (6 bases). The CDR3 consists of 18 residues. Trimming removed 3 bases at V and 0 bases at J, with 18 bases between. Per germline, CDR1 LGHNA and CDR2 YNFKEQ. This CDR3 reads CASSQPLGEASSYNEQFF. DNA for the CDR3: TGTGCCAGCAGCCAGCCCTTGGGGGAGGCGAGCTCCTACAATGAGCAGTTCTTC.

The chain joins TRBV4-1 to TRBJ2-7; tentatively, D is TRBD1 (6 bases). V was shortened by 4 bases and J by 2 bases, with 21 bases between the two germline ends. CDR1 and CDR2 (germline): MGHRA, YSYEKL. The CDR3 totals 17 residues. The CDR3 loop reads CASSLSNTATGTYEQYF. CDR3 in DNA: TGCGCCAGCAGCCTCTCCAATACCGCCACAGGGACCTACGAGCAGTACTTC.

This clone was detected only a few times. The rearrangement links TRBV5-6 to TRBJ2-7; tentatively, D is TRBD2 (5 bases). V dropped 2 bases and J dropped 3 bases, with 9 bases sitting between them. This CDR3 has 13 residues. Germline loops: CDR1 SGHDT, CDR2 YYEEEE. CDR3 sequence: CASSFDGNYEQYF. For the CDR3, the DNA is TGTGCCAGCAGCTTCGACGGGAACTACGAGCAGTACTTC.

The genes are TRBV7-9 and TRBJ2-5; 11 nucleotides agree with TRBD2. The CDR3 contains 15 residues. The J segment lost 2 bases and the V segment lost 1 base, leaving 0 bases of the junction unmatched. Germline CDR1 and CDR2: SEHNR and FQNEAQ (reference sequence). CDR3 loop: CASSLGTSGQETQYF. CDR3 nucleotides: TGTGCCAGCAGCTTAGGGACTAGCGGGCAAGAGACCCAGTACTTC.

The chain uses TRBV30 and TRBJ2-6; D ambiguous. CDR1 is GTSNPN and CDR2 is SVGIG in the germline V gene (reference sequence). Trimming stripped 2 bases from V and 2 bases from J, with 13 bases between. CDR3 length equals 16 residues. CDR3 nucleotides: TGTGCCTGGAGTCAATCACCTAATCCTGGGGCCAACGTCCTGACTTTC. The encoded protein is CAWSQSPNPGANVLTF.

This clone was detected a few times. The V and J genes are TRBV30 and TRBJ1-2, with 7 nucleotides matching TRBD1. CDR3 size: 14 residues. Trimming removed 3 bases from V and 6 bases from J; junction bases left unmatched: 10. Germline CDR1 and CDR2: GTSNPN and SVGIG (reference sequence). CDR3 amino acids: CAWSRLTGVDGYTF. CDR3 coding DNA: TGTGCCTGGAGCCGCCTAACAGGGGTGGATGGCTACACCTTC. Together with reference TRBV30 and TRBJ1-2, the CDR3 gives the full variable domain: SQTIHQWPATLVQPVGSPLSLECTVEGTSNPNLYWYRQAAGRGLQLLFYSVGIGQISSEVPQNLSASRPQDRQFILSSKKLLLSDSGFYLCAWSRLTGVDGYTFGSGTRLTVV.

This clone occurred a few times. The rearrangement links TRBV13 to TRBJ2-1; TRBD2 matches at 11 bases. Germline CDR1 reads PRHDT; CDR2 reads FYEKMQ (reference sequence). The CDR3 is made up of 15 amino acids. Trimming cost V 4 bases and J 8 bases; bases outside gene matches: 7. CDR3 bases: TGTGCCAGCAGCTCACTAGCGGGGGCGAGACATGAGCAGTTCTTC. This translates into CASSSLAGARHEQFF.

This clone turned up a few times. The chain links TRBV5-1 to TRBJ2-7, with 8 nucleotides matching TRBD2. The CDR3 spans 18 residues. The germline V gene has CDR1 SGHRS and CDR2 YFSETQ. V dropped 0 bases and J dropped 0; count of bases not matched to a gene: 11. As DNA, the CDR3 is TGCGCCAGCAGCTTGGTCAGCAATAGCGGGGCCAGCTCCTACGAGCAGTACTTC. Translation: CASSLVSNSGASSYEQYF.

The V call is TRBV4-3, the J call TRBJ2-3; D gene uncertain. The germline V gene encodes CDR1 LGHNA and CDR2 YSLEER. The CDR3 has 14 amino acids. V was clipped by 2 bases and J by 3 bases, with 9 bases between them. CDR3 in amino acids: CASSQPERTDTQYF. The CDR3 coding sequence is TGCGCCAGCAGCCAACCCGAGAGGACAGATACGCAGTATTTT.

The chain uses TRBV4-3 and TRBJ2-3; 10 positions match TRBD1. V was pared by 3 bases and J by 5 bases, with 2 bases of the junction left unmatched. This CDR3 is built from 14 residues. Germline loops: CDR1 LGHNA, CDR2 YSLEER. The CDR3 sequence is CASSHRTGGDTQYF. In DNA, the CDR3 is TGCGCCAGCAGCCACAGGACAGGGGGAGATACGCAGTATTTT.

V usage is TRBV2 and J usage is TRBJ1-2, with 7 bases that match TRBD1. Germline loops: CDR1 SNHLY, CDR2 FYNNEI. Losses at the gene ends were 6 bases for V and 8 bases for J; bases not matched to a gene: 9. The CDR3 contains 13 residues. This CDR3 is CASRPTGLIGYTF. The CDR3 bases are TGTGCCAGCAGGCCGACAGGGCTTATCGGCTACACCTTC. Drawing the rest from reference TRBV2 and TRBJ1-2, the complete variable domain is EPEVTQTPSHQVTQMGQEVILRCVPISNHLYFYWYRQILGQKVEFLVSFYNNEISEKSEIFDDQFSVERPDGSNFTLKIRSTKLEDSAMYFCASRPTGLIGYTFGSGTRLTVV.

This sequence joins TRBV5-4 and TRBJ2-1, with 8 positions matching TRBD2. V gave up 0 bases and J gave up 4 bases; unmatched junction bases: 6. Germline assignment: CDR1 SGHNT and CDR2 YYREEE (reference sequence). The length of the CDR3 is 16 residues. The CDR3 nucleotides are TGTGCCAGCAGCTTGGCGATGGCGGGGGGATACAATGAGCAGTTCTTC. As protein: CASSLAMAGGYNEQFF.

The rearrangement links TRBV6-5 to TRBJ1-1; D uncertain. Germline values: CDR1 MNHEY, CDR2 SVGAGI. With 10 bases removed from V and 8 bases from J, the gap between germline ends came to 20 bases. This CDR3 is built from 13 residues. The CDR3 DNA follows: TGTGCCACCTCTCCGCCGGGGAAGTACGAAGCTTTCTTT. This gives the protein CATSPPGKYEAFF.

A word on this clone: Other nucleotide sequences in the sample specify the same CDR3. This chain links TRBV5-1 with TRBJ2-1; the match to TRBD2 covers 12 bases. CDR1 and CDR2 from the germline V gene are SGHRS and YFSETQ. CDR3 length: 14 amino acids. With 4 bases clipped from V and 7 bases from J, the junction kept 3 bases outside the gene matches. The CDR3 nucleotides are TGCGCCAGCAGCCCCGGGACTAGCGGGAATGAGCAGTTCTTC. As protein: CASSPGTSGNEQFF.

This clone was detected a few times. V is TRBV10-3 and J is TRBJ2-3; no clear D gene. Trimming took off 9 bases at V and 6 bases at J, with 19 bases between the two ends. The CDR3 sequence is 14 residues long. The germline V gene has CDR1 ENHRY and CDR2 SYGVKD. The CDR3 nucleotides read TGTGCCATTCACGACACACGAAATTTGGATACGCAGTATTTT. Translating gives CAIHDTRNLDTQYF.

The gene calls are TRBV18 and TRBJ2-7; TRBD2 matches at 8 bases. The V segment lost 6 bases and the J segment 6 bases; nucleotides outside the gene matches: 13. The CDR3 contains 15 residues. Germline values: CDR1 KGHSH, CDR2 LQKENI. The CDR3 region is CASSPRGTSRGEQYF. As DNA, the CDR3 is TGTGCCAGCTCCCCAAGAGGGACTAGTCGCGGCGAGCAGTACTTC.

The V call is TRBV7-9, the J call TRBJ1-5; possible D gene TRBD1, 5 bases. CDR3 size: 14 residues. Germline loops: CDR1 SEHNR, CDR2 FQNEAQ (reference sequence). With 5 bases removed from V and 7 bases from J, the gap between germline ends came to 15 bases. The CDR3 here is CASSPGGAVQPQHF. The CDR3 nucleotides are TGTGCCAGCAGCCCCGGAGGGGCAGTACAGCCCCAGCATTTT. The full variable domain, rest sourced from reference TRBV7-9 and TRBJ1-5, is DTGVSQNPRHKITKRGQNVTFRCDPISEHNRLYWYRQTLGQGPEFLTYFQNEAQLEKSRLLSDRFSAERPKGSFSTLEIQRTEQGDSAMYLCASSPGGAVQPQHFGDGTRLSIL.